The rows below give T cell receptor beta chains drawn from one sample of a study of glioma-infiltrating T cells. TCRdb called the multiplex PCR reads again in MiXCR, with one record for every CDR3 protein. The data hold some 40,000 distinct CDR3 sequences, with 20% to 25% observed a single time. Sequencing was carried out using glioma tissue, nonneoplastic brain tissue, or PBMCs (not recorded which). The receptors were sampled from a human donor with low-grade glioma or glioblastoma, undergoing nonglioma brain surgery, or in good health (not recorded which). The CDR3 runs from the conserved cysteine through the conserved F or W. The D gene is left open where the match is weak. Some rows have no size entry. The others give once, few or many, or a class for an expanded clone.

>TRBD1|TRBJ1-5|TRBV12-3/TRBV12-4|many
CASSSRDRLLSGAQHF
TGTGCCAGCAGTTCCCGGGACAGACTGCTATCGGGGGCCCAGCATTTT
>-|TRBJ2-3|TRBV4-2|-
CASSQECSSTDTQYF
TGTGCCAGCAGCCAAGAATGTAGTAGCACAGATACGCAGTATTTT
>-|TRBJ2-7|TRBV10-3|many
CAISASNSYEQYF
TGTGCCATCAGTGCCAGTAACTCCTACGAGCAGTACTTC
>-|TRBJ2-5|TRBV20-1|many
CSGQLEETQYF
TGCAGTGGACAGCTAGAGGAGACCCAGTACTTC
>-|TRBJ2-3|TRBV20-1|many
CSARLLERAEGTDTQYF
TGCAGTGCTAGGCTACTTGAGAGAGCGGAGGGGACAGATACGCAGTATTTT
>TRBD1|TRBJ1-1|TRBV6-1|-
CASSQGTGGMNTEAFF
TGTGCCAGCAGTCAAGGGACAGGGGGGATGAACACTGAAGCTTTCTTT
>-|TRBJ2-7|TRBV10-3|-
CAISTGFTYEQYF
TGTGCCATCTCGACGGGTTTCACATACGAGCAGTACTTC
>TRBD2|TRBJ2-3|TRBV12-3/TRBV12-4|many
CASTTSLGLAAPKRTDTQYF
TGTGCCAGCACCACGAGTCTAGGACTAGCCGCTCCTAAGCGCACAGATACGCAGTATTTT
>TRBD1|TRBJ2-3|TRBV4-1|many
CASSQVGRGRTDTQYF
TGCGCCAGCAGCCAAGTGGGCAGGGGGCGAACAGATACGCAGTATTTT
>TRBD1|TRBJ1-1|TRBV20-1|-
CSARRTGVNTEAFF
TGCAGTGCTAGAAGGACAGGCGTGAACACTGAAGCTTTCTTT